This T cell receptor beta chain was documented in a study of blood T cell repertoires in COVID-19. At the level of the study: The United States, Italy and Spain supplied acute and convalescent COVID-19 samples. T cells, B-cell-depleted T cells, or PBMCs provided the cDNA or gDNA that served as material.

Germline V CDR1 and CDR2: MNHEY, SVGAGI. The V gene lost 1 base and the J gene lost 2 bases, with 8 bases spanning the gap. The CDR3 runs to 14 residues. Study processing details: Using reference gene primer amplification, nucleated cell counts were estimated. Produced via immunoSEQ multiplex PCR; TCRdb's table is partial and in-frame only. V, J and clone size are those of that table, while D and trimming were read from the DNA. This table has roughly 200,000 clones, around four fifths appearing once. This rearrangement joins TRBV6-5 to TRBJ1-2; D ambiguous. The TCR comes from an elderly woman with active or convalescent COVID-19. Sequenced: peripheral blood. The CDR3 nucleotides read TGTGCCAGCAGTTACTGGGGAGGGAACTATGGCTACACCTTC. It codes for CASSYWGGNYGYTF.